The 30 T cell receptor beta chains presented below share a single source sample, sequenced in a study of T cell responses to AZD1222 COVID-19 vaccine. Sequenced by immunoSEQ multiplex PCR; TCRdb stores in-frame clones only, minus some. The profile shows about 140,000 clones, more than 85% of them singletons. This specimen consisted of peripheral blood, obtained 28 days after the second AZD1222 dose. The receptors here all came from an adult who received the AZD1222 COVID-19 vaccine.

This chain links TRBV27 with TRBJ2-1; TRBD1 is a possible D gene (5 bases). Trimming took 3 bases from V and 4 from J, leaving 10 bases between them. The CDR3 runs 14 residues. CDR1 is MNHEY and CDR2 is SMNVEV in the germline V gene (reference sequence). The CDR3 DNA reads TGTGCCAGCAGTTTGATCAGGGAATACAATGAGCAGTTCTTC. Translation: CASSLIREYNEQFF.

The table lists this clone with a few counts. The chain uses TRBV11-2 and TRBJ2-7, with 7 bases aligning to TRBD2. V shed 2 bases and J 3 bases; nucleotides not matched to a gene: 1. Germline lookup yields CDR1 SGHAT and CDR2 FQNNGV. This CDR3 is 13 amino acids long. Written as DNA, the CDR3 is TGTGCCAGCAGCTTAACGGGGGGCTACGAGCAGTACTTC. It is translated as CASSLTGGYEQYF.

V is TRBV6-5 and J is TRBJ1-5; D gene uncertain. V lost 0 bases, J lost 9 bases, and 9 bases lay in between. Germline CDR1 reads MNHEY; CDR2 reads SVGAGI. This CDR3 has 13 residues. Here the CDR3 reads CASSYSGGLPQHF. CDR3 DNA sequence: TGTGCCAGCAGTTACTCGGGAGGGTTGCCCCAGCATTTT.

This chain connects TRBV5-1 to TRBJ2-3, with 8 bases lining up with TRBD1. Trimming at V came to 0 bases and at J to 1 base, leaving 4 bases not matched to a gene. Germline CDR1 and CDR2: SGHRS and YFSETQ. CDR3 length: 16 residues. The CDR3 region has the DNA TGCGCCAGCAGCTTGGGGACAGGGCACGGCACAGATACGCAGTATTTT. It yields the protein CASSLGTGHGTDTQYF.

V is TRBV5-1 and J is TRBJ1-2; TRBD1 might be the D (6 bases). V was pared by 0 bases and J by 4 bases, with 7 bases between. Per germline, CDR1 SGHRS and CDR2 YFSETQ. The CDR3 totals 13 residues. The CDR3 is CASSLGGGYGYTF. The CDR3 region has the DNA TGCGCCAGCAGCTTGGGAGGGGGCTATGGCTACACCTTC.

J is TRBJ2-2 and V is TRBV4-2; 13 bases agree with TRBD2. The J segment lost 0 bases and the V segment lost 3 bases, leaving 4 bases of the junction unmatched. Germline lookup yields CDR1 LGHNA and CDR2 YNFKEQ. This CDR3 has 18 amino acids. The CDR3 is CASSHQGLAGTNTGELFF. Here the CDR3 DNA reads TGTGCCAGCAGCCACCAGGGACTAGCGGGGACGAACACCGGGGAGCTGTTTTTT.

The chain carries TRBV5-6 and TRBJ1-4; D gene unclear. V was clipped by 1 base and J by 0 bases, with 4 bases between them. The CDR3 is made up of 14 amino acids. Looked up from germline, CDR1 is SGHDT and CDR2 is YYEEEE. CDR3 region: CASSLLATNEKLFF. CDR3 bases: TGTGCCAGCAGCTTGTTGGCAACTAATGAAAAACTGTTTTTT.

V is TRBV19 and J is TRBJ1-1; possible D gene TRBD1, 5 bases. The CDR3 loop spans 12 amino acids. Germline CDR1 LNHDA, CDR2 SQIVND (reference sequence). Trimming stripped 5 bases from V and 6 bases from J, with 10 bases between. CDR3 sequence: CASSLRGAEAFF. DNA for the CDR3: TGTGCCAGTAGTCTCAGAGGGGCTGAAGCTTTCTTT.

The J gene is TRBJ1-2, the V gene TRBV7-2; the match to TRBD1 covers 9 bases. The CDR3 covers 15 residues. With 5 bases clipped from V and 7 bases from J, the junction kept 11 bases outside the gene matches. The germline V gene has CDR1 SGHTA and CDR2 FQGNSA. The CDR3: CASSPLHLTGGGYTF. The CDR3 DNA follows: TGTGCCAGCAGCCCTTTACACCTGACAGGGGGTGGCTACACCTTC.

The CDR3 loop reads CASSLAPTDPSNGYTF. In DNA form, the CDR3 reads TGCGCCAGCAGCTTGGCCCCCACAGACCCGAGTAATGGCTACACCTTC. The chain employs TRBV5-1 and TRBJ1-2, with D unresolved. The V end lost 0 bases, the J end lost 6 bases, and 18 bases lay between the germline ends. Looked up from germline, CDR1 is SGHRS and CDR2 is YFSETQ. The CDR3 spans 16 residues.

The V and J genes are TRBV10-3 and TRBJ1-6; TRBD1 agrees at 7 bases. The junction had 7 bases not matched to a gene; V was cut back by 4 bases and J by 10 bases. This CDR3 is built from 14 residues. Germline lookup yields CDR1 ENHRY and CDR2 SYGVKD. Written as DNA, the CDR3 is TGTGCCATCAGTGGAGGGGGCGAAAACTCACCCCTCCACTTT. This translates into CAISGGGENSPLHF.

This chain links TRBV7-2 with TRBJ1-1, with D perhaps matching TRBD1 (5 bases). This CDR3 is 13 amino acids long. The V end was cut by 6 bases, the J end by 3 bases, with 11 bases between. Germline V gene lookup returns CDR1 SGHTA and CDR2 FQGNSA. DNA of the CDR3: TGTGCCAGCAGTCTCCAGGGCGACACTGAAGCTTTCTTT. This gives the protein CASSLQGDTEAFF. Looking up the rest from reference TRBV7-2 and TRBJ1-1 gives the full variable domain: GAGVSQSPSNKVTEKGKDVELRCDPISGHTALYWYRQSLGQGLEFLIYFQGNSAPDKSGLPSDRFSAERTGGSVSTLTIQRTQQEDSAVYLCASSLQGDTEAFFGQGTRLTVV.

The J gene is TRBJ1-5, the V gene TRBV2; 9 nucleotides agree with TRBD1. Per the germline V gene, CDR1 is SNHLY and CDR2 is FYNNEI. Losses at the gene ends were 8 bases for V and 3 bases for J; bases not matched to a gene: 2. The CDR3 is 13 residues long. CDR3 nucleotide sequence: TGTGCCAGCGGACAGGGGATCAATCAGCCCCAGCATTTT. Amino acid sequence: CASGQGINQPQHF.

The chain is built from TRBV6-5 and TRBJ2-1; a possible D gene is TRBD1 (6 bases). Between the trimmed V and J ends, which lost 8 bases and 11 bases, there was a span of 25 bases. Looked up from germline, CDR1 is MNHEY and CDR2 is SVGAGI. The length of the CDR3 is 15 residues. The CDR3 DNA reads TGTGCCAGCCAATTTCAGGGGTCCAGTGGTGCGAAGCAGTTCTTC. Translated, it gives CASQFQGSSGAKQFF.

J is TRBJ2-5 and V is TRBV25-1, with D perhaps matching TRBD2 (5 bases). Germline V gives CDR1 MGHDK, CDR2 SYGVNS. CDR3 length: 13 residues. V lost 3 bases to trimming and J lost 5 bases, with 10 bases between them. CDR3 loop: CASSEPGIETQYF. CDR3 DNA sequence: TGTGCCAGCAGTGAGCCGGGGATTGAGACCCAGTACTTC.

The chain carries TRBV28 and TRBJ1-4, with D tentatively TRBD1 (5 bases). The CDR3 is 17 residues long. The germline gives CDR1 MDHEN, CDR2 SYDVKM. V dropped 2 bases and J dropped 2 bases, with 15 bases sitting between them. CDR3 nucleotides: TGTGCCAGCAGTTTAGGGACCCCAGGGTCGACTAATGAAAAACTGTTTTTT. Its protein is CASSLGTPGSTNEKLFF. The full variable domain, completed using reference TRBV28 and TRBJ1-4, is DVKVTQSSRYLVKRTGEKVFLECVQDMDHENMFWYRQDPGLGLRLIYFSYDVKMKEKGDIPEGYSVSREKKERFSLILESASTNQTSMYLCASSLGTPGSTNEKLFFGSGTQLSVL.

The chain uses TRBV13 and TRBJ2-3, with TRBD2 matching over 7 bases. The CDR3 length is 21 residues. Unmatched junction bases numbered 24, after V lost 5 bases and J lost 1 base. CDR1 PRHDT and CDR2 FYEKMQ come from the germline V gene (reference sequence). The CDR3 sequence: CASSNALGWREKEEGTDTQYF. CDR3 sequence (DNA): TGTGCCAGCAGCAACGCCCTGGGGTGGCGGGAGAAAGAAGAGGGCACAGATACGCAGTATTTT.

The chain uses TRBV3-1 (or the pseudogene TRBV3-2) and TRBJ1-2, with a possible D match to TRBD1 (5 bases). The CDR3 is 15 residues long. V was pared by 4 bases and J by 7 bases, with 19 bases between. Germline CDR1 reads LGHDT; CDR2 reads YNNKEL (reference sequence). CDR3 region: CASSPARGGESGYTF. Here the CDR3 DNA reads TGTGCCAGCAGCCCCGCCCGGGGAGGGGAGTCTGGCTACACCTTC.

V gene TRBV27 combines with J gene TRBJ2-2; D not certain. The CDR3 length is 15 residues. V dropped 2 bases and J dropped 2 bases, with 9 bases sitting between them. CDR1 is MNHEY, CDR2 SMNVEV, per germline (reference sequence). CDR3 sequence (DNA): TGTGCCAGCAGTTTAACGGGCCCAAACACCGGGGAGCTGTTTTTT. This encodes CASSLTGPNTGELFF.

The chain links TRBV6-2 or TRBV6-3 to TRBJ1-2; the D is unclear. V was clipped by 2 bases and J by 4 bases, with 8 bases between them. This CDR3 spans 13 amino acids. CDR1 is MNHEY, CDR2 SVGEGT, per germline. For the CDR3, the DNA is TGTGCCAGCAGTTACGGACGTTTCTATGGCTACACCTTC. Protein product: CASSYGRFYGYTF.

The chain has TRBV5-5 and TRBJ2-1; 12 bases match TRBD2. Germline CDR1 reads SGHKS; CDR2 reads YYEKEE (reference sequence). Trimming removed 3 bases from V and 4 bases from J; junction bases left unmatched: 8. This CDR3 region has 17 residues. In DNA form, the CDR3 reads TGTGCCAGCAGCTCCTATACTCTAGCGGGAGGGTACAATGAGCAGTTCTTC. Translating it yields CASSSYTLAGGYNEQFF.

V usage is TRBV6-5 and J usage is TRBJ1-4, with TRBD1 matching 10 bases. In germline, CDR1 is MNHEY, CDR2 SVGAGI. This CDR3 is 14 amino acids long. The trim removed 4 bases at V and 7 bases at J, leaving 3 bases unmatched. The CDR3 reads CASSSDRGREKLFF. The CDR3 coding sequence is TGTGCCAGCAGTTCAGACAGGGGGCGTGAAAAACTGTTTTTT.

The chain carries TRBV4-1 and TRBJ2-7; D is ambiguous. Germline V gene sequence: CDR1 MGHRA, CDR2 YSYEKL. CDR3 length equals 12 residues. Trimming pared 1 base from V and 6 bases from J, leaving 7 bases between. CDR3 amino acids: CASSQVGSEQYF. In DNA, the CDR3 is TGCGCCAGCAGCCAAGTAGGGTCCGAGCAGTACTTC.

J is TRBJ1-5 and V is TRBV2, with D possibly matching TRBD1 (6 bases). Germline lookup yields CDR1 SNHLY and CDR2 FYNNEI. This CDR3 region has 15 residues. V gave up 0 bases and J gave up 7 bases, with 13 bases separating them. CDR3 in amino acids: CASSEALRGGQPQHF. Here the CDR3 DNA reads TGTGCCAGCAGTGAAGCGCTTAGGGGGGGCCAGCCCCAGCATTTT. The entire variable domain, with the rest obtained from reference TRBV2 and TRBJ1-5, is as follows: EPEVTQTPSHQVTQMGQEVILRCVPISNHLYFYWYRQILGQKVEFLVSFYNNEISEKSEIFDDQFSVERPDGSNFTLKIRSTKLEDSAMYFCASSEALRGGQPQHFGDGTRLSIL.

The J gene is TRBJ2-7, the V gene TRBV19, with TRBD2 identical over 7 bases. The germline V gene has CDR1 LNHDA and CDR2 SQIVND (reference sequence). This CDR3 contains 14 residues. J lost 3 bases, V lost 5 bases, and 7 bases had no gene match. The CDR3 DNA is TGTGCCAGTAGTCGGGCGGGAGAAAACTACGAGCAGTACTTC. Residues: CASSRAGENYEQYF.

The CDR3 DNA sequence: TGTGCCAGCAAAACTCCCGGGACTGGGACCTACGAGCAGTACTTC. Amino acids: CASKTPGTGTYEQYF. The chain couples TRBV28 to TRBJ2-7; D might be TRBD2 (6 bases). This CDR3 contains 15 residues. Trimming took 7 bases from V and 2 from J, leaving 18 bases between them. Germline CDR1 reads MDHEN; CDR2 reads SYDVKM. The whole variable domain, filled in from reference TRBV28 and TRBJ2-7, reads DVKVTQSSRYLVKRTGEKVFLECVQDMDHENMFWYRQDPGLGLRLIYFSYDVKMKEKGDIPEGYSVSREKKERFSLILESASTNQTSMYLCASKTPGTGTYEQYFGPGTRLTVT.

The rearrangement uses TRBV6-5 and TRBJ2-3; no firm D call. CDR3 length: 12 residues. CDR1 is MNHEY, CDR2 SVGAGI, per germline. The V and J ends lost 7 bases and 0 bases respectively, with 5 bases between them. The CDR3: CASKDSTDTQYF. In DNA, the CDR3 is TGTGCCAGCAAAGACAGCACAGATACGCAGTATTTT.

This CDR3 reads CASGRDFRTDTQYF. CDR3 DNA sequence: TGTGCCAGCGGCCGGGACTTTCGCACAGATACGCAGTATTTT. The chain combines TRBV27 with TRBJ2-3, with D maybe TRBD2 (6 bases). The CDR3 extends over 14 amino acids. The germline V gene encodes CDR1 MNHEY and CDR2 SMNVEV (reference sequence). The V gene lost 8 bases and the J gene lost 1 base, with 13 bases spanning the gap.

The chain joins TRBV28 to TRBJ1-2; 9 bases are shared with TRBD1. The germline CDR1 and CDR2 sequences are MDHEN and SYDVKM. The CDR3 has 16 amino acids. J gave up 7 bases and V 6 bases, and 15 bases lay outside the gene matches. The chain's CDR3 is CASSSPLGQGRGGYTF. The CDR3 DNA reads as TGTGCCAGCAGCTCTCCGTTGGGACAGGGAAGGGGTGGCTACACCTTC.

This chain joins TRBV21-1 and TRBJ1-2; the D segment call TRBD1 is taken from the table without a DNA check. TRBV21-1 is classified as a pseudogene. CDR3 length: 15 residues. The CDR3 bases are TGTGCCAGCAGCAAATGTTCCACAGGGGTTCATGGCTACACCTTC. Translated, it gives CASSKCSTGVHGYTF.